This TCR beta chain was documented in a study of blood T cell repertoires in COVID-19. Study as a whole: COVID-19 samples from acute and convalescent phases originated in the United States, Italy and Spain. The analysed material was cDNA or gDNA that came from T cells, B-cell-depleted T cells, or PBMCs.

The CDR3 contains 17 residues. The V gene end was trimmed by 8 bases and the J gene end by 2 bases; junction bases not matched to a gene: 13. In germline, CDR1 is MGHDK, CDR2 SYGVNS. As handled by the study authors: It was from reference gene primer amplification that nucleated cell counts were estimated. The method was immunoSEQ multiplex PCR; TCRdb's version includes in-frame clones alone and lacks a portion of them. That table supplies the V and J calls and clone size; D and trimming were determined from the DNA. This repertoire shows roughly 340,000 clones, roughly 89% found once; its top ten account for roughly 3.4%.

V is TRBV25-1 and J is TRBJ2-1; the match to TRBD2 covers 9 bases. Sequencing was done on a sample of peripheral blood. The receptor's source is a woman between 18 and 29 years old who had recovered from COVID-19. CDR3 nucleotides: TGTGCCAGCGGCGCGGGGGGGACTAGCCTTCCCTACAATGAGCAGTTCTTC. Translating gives CASGAGGTSLPYNEQFF.